The 2 T cell receptor beta chains listed next were all sequenced from one sample in a study of T-cell reconstitution after alpha-beta-depleted transplantation in children. Construction of the TCRbeta library involved unique molecular identifiers. Using its own MiXCR run on the PCR reads, TCRdb lists one record per CDR3 protein. The sample holds about a million distinct CDR3 sequences, roughly 29% seen once. Specimen: PBMCs, mostly from graft donor cells, collected 360 days after TCRalphabeta/CD19-depleted stem cell transplant. The receptors here all came from a boy under three years old who had a stem cell transplant for SCID, so the T cells may come from the graft donor.

This clonotype was counted between two and nine times. The V call is TRBV5-1, the J call TRBJ1-5, with 7 bases lining up with TRBD1. CDR3 size: 15 residues. Germline V gene data show CDR1 as SGHRS and CDR2 as YFSETQ. J was trimmed by 9 bases and V by 0 bases; bases with no gene match: 9. The CDR3 sequence is CASSLGGRGFGPQHF. The CDR3 nucleotides are TGCGCCAGCAGCTTGGGCGGCAGGGGGTTTGGGCCCCAGCATTTT.

The V call is TRBV4-2, the J call TRBJ2-5; D might be TRBD2 (6 bases). The CDR3 is made up of 12 amino acids. Germline lookup yields CDR1 LGHNA and CDR2 YNFKEQ. V was cut by 4 bases and J by 4 bases, with 7 bases left in between. The CDR3 reads CASSRGVETQYF. CDR3 in DNA: TGTGCCAGCAGCCGGGGGGTAGAGACCCAGTACTTC.